This TCR beta chain derives from a study of cytomegalovirus exposure and HLA in healthy donors. Concerning this clone itself: Its antigen is not known.

Points from the study as a whole: Reports indicate that TCR beta sequences accurately predicted the HLA-A and HLA-B alleles of most subjects. A link between a missense DCLRE1C variant and TCR beta V- and J-gene trimming emerged from a later analysis. A later analysis associated 16,951 TCR beta sequences with HLA alleles at a 0.05 false discovery rate.

The CDR3 runs 16 residues. The J segment lost 4 bases and the V segment lost 1 base, leaving 5 bases of the junction unmatched. Germline CDR1 reads LGHNA; CDR2 reads YSLEER. Vbeta (60) and Jbeta (13) primers were used in the PCR. Sequenced by immunoSEQ multiplex PCR; TCRdb stores in-frame clones only, minus some. The table records some 130,000 clones, around 79% of them present only once. The rearrangement uses TRBV4-3 and TRBJ2-1; 9 nucleotides align to TRBD2. Sequencing input: PBMCs. This TCR derives from a female donor in good health and CMV-seronegative. In DNA, the CDR3 is TGCGCCAGCAGCCAAGCGAGTAGCGGGAGTTACAATGAGCAGTTCTTC. Its translation is CASSQASSGSYNEQFF.